Presented here are 17 T cell receptor beta chains from one specimen sequenced in a study of T-cell reconstitution after alpha-beta-depleted transplantation in children. Unique molecular identifiers were used to barcode this TCRbeta library. TCRdb itself ran the PCR reads through MiXCR, one entry per CDR3 protein. The profile covers about 1,000,000 distinct CDR3 sequences, with 25% to 35% appearing a single time and about 28% taken by the ten largest. Sequences were derived from PBMCs, mostly from graft donor cells, sampled 360 days after TCRalphabeta/CD19-depleted stem cell transplant. These receptors came from a boy under two years old who had a stem cell transplant for SCID, so the T cells may come from the graft donor.

The chain employs TRBV11-2 and TRBJ2-3, with 16 bases aligning to TRBD2. With 4 bases clipped from V and 7 bases from J, the junction kept 11 bases outside the gene matches. Germline-derived CDR1 and CDR2 are SGHAT and FQNNGV. The CDR3 contains 18 residues. CDR3 DNA: TGTGCCAGCAGCTCGGGACTAGCGGGGGGGCGCCACGTAAATACGCAGTATTTT. Its protein is CASSSGLAGGRHVNTQYF.

The chain's CDR3 is CASSFTTGAFTDTQYF. CDR3 coding DNA: TGTGCCAGCAGCTTTACCACAGGGGCTTTTACAGATACGCAGTATTTT. The chain joins TRBV11-2 to TRBJ2-3; 7 positions agree with TRBD1. The CDR3 spans 16 residues. Losses at the gene ends were 3 bases for V and 3 bases for J; bases not matched to a gene: 9. Germline V gene lookup returns CDR1 SGHAT and CDR2 FQNNGV.

This clonotype was counted between two and nine times. The CDR3 loop reads CAISVNRGTVYEQYF. The CDR3 nucleotides read TGTGCCATCAGTGTCAACAGGGGAACGGTCTACGAGCAGTACTTC. The chain is built from TRBV10-3 and TRBJ2-7, with TRBD1 matching over 7 bases. Germline V gene lookup returns CDR1 ENHRY and CDR2 SYGVKD. V lost 4 bases to trimming and J lost 3 bases; unmatched junction nucleotides: 9. This CDR3 spans 15 amino acids.

The V and J genes are TRBV11-1 and TRBJ2-7, with D possibly matching TRBD2 (6 bases). The CDR3 loop spans 19 amino acids. Trimming took 1 base from V and 3 from J, leaving 25 bases between them. Germline V gene sequence: CDR1 SGHAT, CDR2 FQDESV (reference sequence). The CDR3 nucleotides are TGTGCCAGCAGCTTAGTGAGAGGAGGGTCCGGGACGGTGAACTACGAGCAGTACTTC. This translates into CASSLVRGGSGTVNYEQYF. The full variable domain, in which reference TRBV11-1 and TRBJ2-7 provide the parts outside the CDR3, is EAEVAQSPRYKITEKSQAVAFWCDPISGHATLYWYRQILGQGPELLVQFQDESVVDDSQLPKDRFSAERLKGVDSTLKIQPAELGDSAMYLCASSLVRGGSGTVNYEQYFGPGTRLTVT.

J is TRBJ1-3 and V is TRBV10-2, with D possibly matching TRBD1 (5 bases). The V end lost 4 bases, the J end lost 1 base, and 8 bases lay between the germline ends. Germline V CDR1 and CDR2: WSHSY, SAAADI. The CDR3 covers 14 residues. CDR3 protein: CASSGGESGNTIYF. CDR3 DNA: TGCGCCAGCAGTGGGGGGGAATCTGGAAACACCATATATTTT.

The V and J genes are TRBV7-3 and TRBJ1-2; D possibly corresponds to TRBD1 (5 bases). V shed 0 bases and J shed 6 bases, with 17 bases lying between them. The CDR3 has 16 amino acids. In germline, CDR1 is SGHTA, CDR2 FQGTGA. The CDR3 here is CASSLTGAALTDGYTF. CDR3 nucleotide sequence: TGTGCCAGCAGCTTAACAGGGGCAGCATTAACGGATGGCTACACCTTC.

CDR3 in amino acids: CASSLAQFSYEQYF. The CDR3 bases are TGTGCCAGCAGCTTGGCACAGTTCTCCTACGAGCAGTACTTC. This chain connects TRBV5-6 to TRBJ2-7; D is undetermined. CDR3 size: 14 residues. V lost 0 bases, J lost 0 bases, and 7 bases lay in between. CDR1 is SGHDT and CDR2 is YYEEEE in the germline V gene.

This clonotype was seen a few times. This chain joins TRBV28 and TRBJ2-2; no firm D call. V lost 6 bases and J 2 bases, leaving 7 bases between the germline ends. The CDR3 covers 13 residues. Germline lookup yields CDR1 MDHEN and CDR2 SYDVKM. In nucleotides, the CDR3 is TGTGCCAGCAGGGCAGATAACACCGGGGAGCTGTTTTTT. Encoded protein: CASRADNTGELFF.

The chain is built from TRBV2 and TRBJ1-6; D not resolved. Trimming took 9 bases from V and 0 from J, leaving 12 bases between them. The CDR3 covers 15 residues. Per germline, CDR1 SNHLY and CDR2 FYNNEI. The CDR3 region is CASQRVGSYNSPLHF. CDR3 nucleotide sequence: TGTGCCAGTCAACGGGTGGGCTCCTATAATTCACCCCTCCACTTT.

The sample holds a few counts of this clonotype. This chain connects TRBV7-9 to TRBJ2-1; D is undetermined. The V end was cut by 5 bases, the J end by 2 bases, with 13 bases between. The germline V gene has CDR1 SEHNR and CDR2 FQNEAQ (reference sequence). The CDR3 runs 15 residues. CDR3 DNA: TGTGCCAGCAGCGCCAGCCTTTGGGCCTACAATGAGCAGTTCTTC. Amino acid sequence: CASSASLWAYNEQFF.

V usage is TRBV20-1 and J usage is TRBJ2-6, with 12 nucleotides matching TRBD2. CDR3 length: 17 amino acids. The V gene's germline CDR1 is DFQATT and CDR2 SNEGSKA (reference sequence). The trim removed 6 bases at V and 2 bases at J, leaving 8 bases unmatched. CDR3 amino acids: CSAKGLAGFPGANVLTF. CDR3 coding DNA: TGCAGTGCCAAGGGACTAGCGGGCTTTCCTGGGGCCAACGTCCTGACTTTC.

V gene TRBV4-1 combines with J gene TRBJ2-7, with 10 positions matching TRBD2. The CDR3 loop spans 17 amino acids. V was clipped by 0 bases and J by 3 bases; unmatched bases: 8. CDR1 and CDR2 from the germline V gene are MGHRA and YSYEKL. The CDR3 sequence is CASSQDGLLAGGYEQYF. CDR3 bases: TGCGCCAGCAGCCAAGATGGGTTATTAGCGGGGGGCTACGAGCAGTACTTC.

A few counts support this clonotype. The rearrangement links TRBV12-3 or TRBV12-4 to TRBJ2-7; D ambiguous. The CDR3 is made up of 13 amino acids. Trimming stripped 3 bases from V and 2 bases from J, with 8 bases between. CDR3 sequence reads: CASSLQTAYEQYF. The CDR3 DNA reads as TGTGCCAGCAGTTTGCAAACGGCCTACGAGCAGTACTTC.

The chain has TRBV19 and TRBJ2-7; D unclear. CDR1 and CDR2 from the germline V gene are LNHDA and SQIVND (reference sequence). Trimming left V 5 bases short and J 0 bases short, with 14 bases between. The CDR3 extends over 15 amino acids. Here the CDR3 reads CASSGAWGSSYEQYF. The DNA for the CDR3 is TGTGCCAGTAGTGGCGCATGGGGTAGCTCCTACGAGCAGTACTTC.

This clonotype showed up just a few times. This chain links TRBV7-6 with TRBJ2-1; 12 positions match TRBD2. Looked up from germline, CDR1 is SGHVS and CDR2 is FNYEAQ. The V segment lost 4 bases and the J segment 5 bases; nucleotides outside the gene matches: 6. The CDR3 sequence is 16 residues long. The CDR3 sequence: CASSSRASGGDNEQFF. CDR3 DNA: TGTGCCAGCAGCTCGCGGGCTAGCGGGGGGGACAATGAGCAGTTCTTC.

This chain links TRBV10-3 with TRBJ1-1, with 10 bases that match TRBD1. CDR1 and CDR2 (germline): ENHRY, SYGVKD. This CDR3 is 14 amino acids long. With V trimmed by 9 bases and J by 5 bases, 9 bases remained unmatched. CDR3 sequence (DNA): TGTGCCATTGGGACAGGGGTGGGAGAAACTGAAGCTTTCTTT. It codes for CAIGTGVGETEAFF.

This clonotype has just a few counts. The chain links TRBV6-2 or TRBV6-3 to TRBJ2-2; possibly TRBD1 for D (6 bases). V lost 5 bases and J lost 0, with 10 bases in between. CDR1 MNHEY and CDR2 SVGEGT come from the germline V gene. The CDR3 spans 15 residues. For the CDR3, the DNA is TGTGCCAGCAGTCGACAGGCCCCGAACACCGGGGAGCTGTTTTTT. Translated: CASSRQAPNTGELFF.